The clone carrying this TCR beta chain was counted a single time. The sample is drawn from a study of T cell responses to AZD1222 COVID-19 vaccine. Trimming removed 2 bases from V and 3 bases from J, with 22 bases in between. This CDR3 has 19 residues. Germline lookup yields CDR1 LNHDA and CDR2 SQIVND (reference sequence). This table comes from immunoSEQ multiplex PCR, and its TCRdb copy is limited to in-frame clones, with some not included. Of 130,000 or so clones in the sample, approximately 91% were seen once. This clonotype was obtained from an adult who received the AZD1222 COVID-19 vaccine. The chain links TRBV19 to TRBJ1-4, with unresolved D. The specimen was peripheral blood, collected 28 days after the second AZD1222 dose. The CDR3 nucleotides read TGTGCCAGTAGTATACGGTCTAGGTCGTCACCGCAGGCTAATGAAAAACTGTTTTTT. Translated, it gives CASSIRSRSSPQANEKLFF.